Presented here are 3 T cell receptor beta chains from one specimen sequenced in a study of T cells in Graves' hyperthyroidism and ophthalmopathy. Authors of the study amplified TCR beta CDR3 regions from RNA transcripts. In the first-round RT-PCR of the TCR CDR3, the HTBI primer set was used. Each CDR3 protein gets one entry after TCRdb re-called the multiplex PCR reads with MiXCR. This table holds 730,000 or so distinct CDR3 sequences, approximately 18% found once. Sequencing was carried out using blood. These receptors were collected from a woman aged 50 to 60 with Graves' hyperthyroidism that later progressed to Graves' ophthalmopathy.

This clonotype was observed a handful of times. The CDR3: CASSEGGSYQETQYF. In nucleotides, the CDR3 is TGTGCCAGCAGTGAAGGAGGGTCGTACCAAGAGACCCAGTACTTC. This sequence joins TRBV2 and TRBJ2-5, with D possibly TRBD2 on 5 matching bases. This CDR3 region has 15 residues. Germline loops: CDR1 SNHLY, CDR2 FYNNEI. The V and J ends lost 1 base and 0 bases respectively, with 9 bases between them.

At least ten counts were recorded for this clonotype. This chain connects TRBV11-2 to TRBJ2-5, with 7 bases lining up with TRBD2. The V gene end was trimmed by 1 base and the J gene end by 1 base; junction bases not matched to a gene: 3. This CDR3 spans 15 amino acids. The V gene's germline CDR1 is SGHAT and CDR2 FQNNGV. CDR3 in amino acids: CASSLGTGGQETQYF. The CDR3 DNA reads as TGTGCCAGCAGCTTAGGAACGGGGGGCCAAGAGACCCAGTACTTC.

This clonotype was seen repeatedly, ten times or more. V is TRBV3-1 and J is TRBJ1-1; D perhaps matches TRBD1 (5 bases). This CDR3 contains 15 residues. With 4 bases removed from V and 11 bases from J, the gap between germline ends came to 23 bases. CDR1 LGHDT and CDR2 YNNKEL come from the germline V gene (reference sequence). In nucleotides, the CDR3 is TGTGCCAGCAGCCCATCCGGGACTACCCGTATCGACGCTTTCTTT. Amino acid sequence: CASSPSGTTRIDAFF.